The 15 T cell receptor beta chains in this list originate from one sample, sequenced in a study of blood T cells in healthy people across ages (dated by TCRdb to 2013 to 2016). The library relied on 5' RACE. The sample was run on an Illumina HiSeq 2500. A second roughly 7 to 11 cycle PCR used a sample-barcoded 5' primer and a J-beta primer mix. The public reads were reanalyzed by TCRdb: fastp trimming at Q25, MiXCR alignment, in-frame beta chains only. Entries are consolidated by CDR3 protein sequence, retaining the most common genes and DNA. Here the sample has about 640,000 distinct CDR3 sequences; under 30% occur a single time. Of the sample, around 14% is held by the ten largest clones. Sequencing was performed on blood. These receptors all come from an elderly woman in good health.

In nucleotides, the CDR3 is TGTGCCAGCAGTGATGGGGGGCATGGCTACACCTTC. It translates to CASSDGGHGYTF. The gene calls are TRBV6-1 and TRBJ1-2; a weak D match, TRBD1 (6 bases). V was trimmed by 3 bases and J by 6 bases, leaving 8 bases between them. CDR3 length: 12 amino acids. In germline, CDR1 is MNHNS, CDR2 SASEGT.

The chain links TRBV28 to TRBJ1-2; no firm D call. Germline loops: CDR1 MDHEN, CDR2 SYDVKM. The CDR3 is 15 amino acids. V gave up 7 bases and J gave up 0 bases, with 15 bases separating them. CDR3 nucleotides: TGTGCCAGCAAAACAGCCGATGGGGCTAACTATGGCTACACCTTC. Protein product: CASKTADGANYGYTF.

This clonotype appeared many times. The CDR3 here is CASGSMARSSNEQFF. DNA for the CDR3: TGTGCCAGCGGGTCTATGGCGCGGTCGTCGAATGAGCAGTTCTTC. The V and J genes are TRBV7-2 and TRBJ2-1; D uncertain. The CDR3 runs to 15 residues. The germline gives CDR1 SGHTA, CDR2 FQGNSA. V was cut by 8 bases and J by 7 bases, with 21 bases left in between.

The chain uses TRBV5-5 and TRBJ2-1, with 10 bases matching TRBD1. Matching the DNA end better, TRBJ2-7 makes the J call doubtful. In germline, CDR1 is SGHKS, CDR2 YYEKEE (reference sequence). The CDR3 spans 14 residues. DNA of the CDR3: TGTGCCAGCAGGGGGGACAGGGGATTTTACGAGCAGTACTTC. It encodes CASRGDRGFYEQYF.

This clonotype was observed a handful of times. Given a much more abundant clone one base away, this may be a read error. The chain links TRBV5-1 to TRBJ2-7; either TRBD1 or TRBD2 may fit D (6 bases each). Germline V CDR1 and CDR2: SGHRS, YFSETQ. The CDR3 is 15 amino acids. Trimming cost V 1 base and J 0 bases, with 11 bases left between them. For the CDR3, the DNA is TGCGCCAGCAGCTTGAAGGGGGGAGGCTCCTACGAGCAGTACTTC. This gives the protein CASSLKGGGSYEQYF.

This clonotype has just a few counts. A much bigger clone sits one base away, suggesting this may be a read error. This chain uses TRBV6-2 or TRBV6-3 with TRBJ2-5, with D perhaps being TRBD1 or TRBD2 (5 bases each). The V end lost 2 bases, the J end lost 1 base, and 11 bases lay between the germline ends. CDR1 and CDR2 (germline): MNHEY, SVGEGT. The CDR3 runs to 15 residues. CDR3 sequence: CASSYGDGIQETQYF. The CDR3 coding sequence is TGTGCCAGCAGTTACGGGGACGGGATCCAAGAGACCCAGTACTTC.

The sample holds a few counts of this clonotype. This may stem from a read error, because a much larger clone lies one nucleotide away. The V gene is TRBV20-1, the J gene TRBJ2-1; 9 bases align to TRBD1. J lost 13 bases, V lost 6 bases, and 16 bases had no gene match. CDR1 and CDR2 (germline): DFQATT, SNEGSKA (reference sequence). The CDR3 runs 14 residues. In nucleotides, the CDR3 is TGCAGTGCCGACAGGACAGGGGCCCAAGAGACCCAGTTCTTC. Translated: CSADRTGAQETQFF.

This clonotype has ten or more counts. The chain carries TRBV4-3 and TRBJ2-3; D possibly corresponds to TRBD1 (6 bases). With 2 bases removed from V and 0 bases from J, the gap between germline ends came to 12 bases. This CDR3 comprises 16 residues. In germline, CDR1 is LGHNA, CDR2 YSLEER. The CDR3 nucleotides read TGCGCCAGCAGCCAATCTTGGACAGCAAGCACAGATACGCAGTATTTT. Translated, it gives CASSQSWTASTDTQYF.

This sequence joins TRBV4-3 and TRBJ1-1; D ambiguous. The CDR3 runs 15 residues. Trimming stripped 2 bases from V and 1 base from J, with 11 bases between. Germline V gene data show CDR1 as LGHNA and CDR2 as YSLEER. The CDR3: CASSQSPRGNTEAFF. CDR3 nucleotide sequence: TGCGCCAGCAGCCAATCCCCCCGCGGGAACACTGAAGCTTTCTTT.

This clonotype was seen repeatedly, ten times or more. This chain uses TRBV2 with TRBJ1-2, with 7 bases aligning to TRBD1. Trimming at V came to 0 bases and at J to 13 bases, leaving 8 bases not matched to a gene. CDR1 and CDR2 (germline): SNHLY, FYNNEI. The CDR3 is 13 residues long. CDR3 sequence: CASSEARDSSCTF. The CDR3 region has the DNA TGTGCCAGCAGTGAAGCCCGGGACAGTAGTTGCACCTTC.

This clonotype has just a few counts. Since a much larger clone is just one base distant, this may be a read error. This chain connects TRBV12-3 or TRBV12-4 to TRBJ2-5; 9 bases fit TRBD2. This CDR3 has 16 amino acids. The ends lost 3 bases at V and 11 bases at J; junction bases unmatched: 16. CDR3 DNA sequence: TGTGCCAGCAGTTTCCGCGGGGGGGCAGCCTACAATGAGCAGTACTTC. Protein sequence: CASSFRGGAAYNEQYF.

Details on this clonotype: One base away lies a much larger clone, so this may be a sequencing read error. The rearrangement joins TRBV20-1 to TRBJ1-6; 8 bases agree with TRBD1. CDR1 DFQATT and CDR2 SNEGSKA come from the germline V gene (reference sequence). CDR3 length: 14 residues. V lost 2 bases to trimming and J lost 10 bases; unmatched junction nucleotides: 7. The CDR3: CSARLGQVGSPLHF. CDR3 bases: TGCAGTGCTAGATTGGGACAGGTTGGCTCACCCCTCCACTTT.

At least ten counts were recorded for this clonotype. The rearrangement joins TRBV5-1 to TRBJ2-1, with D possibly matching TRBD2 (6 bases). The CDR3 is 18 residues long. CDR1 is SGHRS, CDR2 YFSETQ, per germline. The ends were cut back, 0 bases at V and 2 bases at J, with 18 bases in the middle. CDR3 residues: CASSLEYSTGRPYNEQFF. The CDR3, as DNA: TGCGCCAGCAGCTTGGAATACTCTACGGGGAGGCCCTACAATGAGCAGTTCTTC.

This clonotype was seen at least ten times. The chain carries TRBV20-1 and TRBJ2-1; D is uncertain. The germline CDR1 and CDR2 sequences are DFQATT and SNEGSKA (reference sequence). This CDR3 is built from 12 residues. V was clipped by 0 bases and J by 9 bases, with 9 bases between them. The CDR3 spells CSARENSREQFF. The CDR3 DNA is TGCAGTGCTAGAGAAAACTCTCGTGAGCAGTTCTTC.

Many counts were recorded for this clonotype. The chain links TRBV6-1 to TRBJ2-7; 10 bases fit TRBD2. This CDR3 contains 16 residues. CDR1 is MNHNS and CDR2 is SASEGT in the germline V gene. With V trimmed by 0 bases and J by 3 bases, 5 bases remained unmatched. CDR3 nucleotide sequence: TGTGCCAGCAGTGAAGCGCGGGCTAGCGGGGGCTACGAGCAGTACTTC. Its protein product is CASSEARASGGYEQYF.